The 17 T cell receptor beta chains reported below all come from one sample, sequenced in a study of response to subunit inactivated influenza vaccine. A single record per CDR3 protein comes from TCRdb applying MiXCR to the RT-PCR reads. This sample has over 450,000 distinct CDR3 sequences, with over 10% found just once. Sequenced here: PBMCs from blood, sampled 45 days after vaccination. All receptors come from a man aged 45-65 years who received an inactivated influenza vaccine.

The chain recombines TRBV6-2 or TRBV6-3 with TRBJ2-2; no reliable D call. Germline CDR1 and CDR2: MNHEY and SVGEGT. V lost 7 bases to trimming and J lost 0 bases, with 9 bases between them. The CDR3 extends over 14 amino acids. CDR3 region: CASNPGANTGELFF. The CDR3 DNA sequence: TGTGCCAGCAATCCAGGCGCGAACACCGGGGAGCTGTTTTTT.

In this sample, this clonotype turned up a few times. The rearrangement uses TRBV7-2 and TRBJ2-2; D possibly corresponds to TRBD2 (5 bases). The V gene lost 2 bases and the J gene lost 2 bases, with 12 bases spanning the gap. The CDR3 is made up of 16 amino acids. Germline CDR1 is SGHTA and CDR2 is FQGNSA. The CDR3 coding sequence is TGTGCCAGCAGCTTATCTGGCAGACTAAACACCGGGGAGCTGTTTTTT. It is translated as CASSLSGRLNTGELFF.

Concerning this clonotype itself: This may come from a read error, since a much larger clone is one base off. The V call is TRBV29-1, the J call TRBJ2-7, with D tentatively TRBD1 (5 bases). Germline V gene lookup returns CDR1 SQVTM and CDR2 ANQGSEA. The CDR3 loop spans 12 amino acids. V lost 7 bases, J lost 4 bases, and 14 bases lay in between. The CDR3 DNA follows: TGCAGCGCCATCTCCCCAGGGTACGAGCAGTACTTC. It translates to CSAISPGYEQYF.

The chain employs TRBV6-2 or TRBV6-3 and TRBJ2-5; TRBD1 matches at 7 bases. Trimming took 6 bases from V and 4 from J; bases not matched to a gene: 8. The CDR3 has 14 amino acids. Germline V gene lookup returns CDR1 MNHEY and CDR2 SVGEGT. CDR3 sequence reads: CASSGTAGGETQYF. CDR3 coding DNA: TGTGCCAGCAGCGGGACAGCTGGAGGAGAGACCCAGTACTTC.

This clonotype appeared a few times. The V call is TRBV7-2, the J call TRBJ2-7; D is unclear. The CDR3 totals 15 residues. In germline, CDR1 is SGHTA, CDR2 FQGNSA. Trimming pared 5 bases from V and 0 bases from J, leaving 14 bases between. Here the CDR3 reads CASSPGGPTSYEQYF. Here the CDR3 DNA reads TGTGCCAGCAGCCCTGGTGGGCCAACCTCCTACGAGCAGTACTTC. Complete variable domain (other parts from reference TRBV7-2 and TRBJ2-7): GAGVSQSPSNKVTEKGKDVELRCDPISGHTALYWYRQSLGQGLEFLIYFQGNSAPDKSGLPSDRFSAERTGGSVSTLTIQRTQQEDSAVYLCASSPGGPTSYEQYFGPGTRLTVT.

This clonotype was seen many times. The rearrangement uses TRBV10-3 and TRBJ2-7; TRBD1 matches at 9 bases. The CDR3 consists of 13 residues. The V segment lost 10 bases and the J segment 1 base; nucleotides outside the gene matches: 5. Germline V gives CDR1 ENHRY, CDR2 SYGVKD. CDR3 coding DNA: TGTGCCACCCGGGACAGGGAGTCCTACGAGCAGTACTTC. Encoded protein: CATRDRESYEQYF.

The chain links TRBV19 to TRBJ1-1; D not resolved. From germline, CDR1 is LNHDA and CDR2 SQIVND (reference sequence). Trimming removed 1 base from V and 1 base from J, with 10 bases in between. CDR3 length: 15 residues. The CDR3 nucleotides read TGTGCCAGTAGTATAGGGGGTATGAAGAACACTGAAGCTTTCTTT. It encodes CASSIGGMKNTEAFF.

This chain connects TRBV12-3 or TRBV12-4 to TRBJ1-3; 7 bases are a match to TRBD1. This CDR3 comprises 14 residues. Trimming at V came to 6 bases and at J to 0 bases, leaving 2 bases not matched to a gene. The CDR3 sequence: CASRRDSSGNTIYF. The CDR3 DNA follows: TGTGCCAGCAGGAGGGACAGCTCTGGAAACACCATATATTTT.

The chain joins TRBV20-1 to TRBJ2-4, with a weak D call TRBD2 (6 bases). The germline CDR1 and CDR2 sequences are DFQATT and SNEGSKA (reference sequence). Trimming took off 6 bases at V and 2 bases at J, with 20 bases between the two ends. This CDR3 comprises 16 residues. CDR3 DNA: TGCAGTGCCCACGGACGGACCCGGGGGACCAAAAACATTCAGTACTTC. It codes for CSAHGRTRGTKNIQYF.

This clonotype was recorded at least ten times. V gene TRBV12-3 or TRBV12-4 combines with J gene TRBJ1-1; 10 nucleotides match TRBD1. V lost 3 bases and J lost 13; bases outside the gene matches: 11. The length of the CDR3 is 14 residues. Here the CDR3 reads CASSLMGQGRKGFF. The CDR3 region has the DNA TGTGCCAGCAGTTTGATGGGACAGGGGCGAAAGGGTTTCTTT.

CDR3 protein: CSAPPRGGGNQPQHF. The CDR3 DNA reads as TGCAGTGCGCCGCCCAGGGGCGGTGGCAATCAGCCCCAGCATTTT. The chain links TRBV20-1 to TRBJ1-5; perhaps TRBD1 as D (6 bases). Trimming took 6 bases from V and 2 from J, leaving 17 bases between them. CDR1 is DFQATT and CDR2 is SNEGSKA in the germline V gene (reference sequence). This CDR3 region has 15 residues.

V and J are TRBV20-1 and TRBJ1-1, with D perhaps matching TRBD1 (6 bases). With 2 bases removed from V and 1 base from J, the gap between germline ends came to 8 bases. CDR1 and CDR2 from the germline V gene are DFQATT and SNEGSKA (reference sequence). This CDR3 is 13 amino acids long. The CDR3 spells CSARQGPNTEAFF. The DNA of the CDR3 is TGCAGTGCTAGACAGGGGCCGAACACTGAAGCTTTCTTT.

This clonotype was seen a handful of times. The DNA for the CDR3 is TGTGCCAGCAGCCAAGCGGGGGGGAGCTCCTACAATGAGCAGTTCTTC. Translation gives CASSQAGGSSYNEQFF. This chain uses TRBV4-2 with TRBJ2-1; TRBD2 agrees at 8 bases. V shed 1 base, J shed 0 bases, and the junction held 2 bases outside the gene matches. Germline V gene lookup returns CDR1 LGHNA and CDR2 YNFKEQ. The CDR3 length is 16 residues.

This clonotype occurred many times. As DNA, the CDR3 is TGCGCCAGCAGCTTGGTCTCTAGCGGGGGGGATACGCAGTATTTT. It codes for CASSLVSSGGDTQYF. V and J are TRBV5-1 and TRBJ2-3; 11 bases are a match to TRBD2. V trimming: 0 bases; J trimming: 6 bases; junction bases outside the gene matches: 3. This CDR3 contains 15 residues. CDR1 and CDR2 from the germline V gene are SGHRS and YFSETQ.

This clonotype was found a few times. V is TRBV5-6 and J is TRBJ2-1; TRBD2 is a possible D gene (6 bases). In germline, CDR1 is SGHDT, CDR2 YYEEEE. The germline V and J ends were trimmed by 1 base and 7 bases, with 12 bases remaining between them. The CDR3 contains 14 residues. The CDR3: CASSLRGGWNEQFF. CDR3 coding DNA: TGTGCCAGCAGCTTGAGGGGAGGTTGGAATGAGCAGTTCTTC.

V and J are TRBV24-1 and TRBJ2-5, with D unresolved. The V and J ends lost 7 bases and 6 bases respectively, with 14 bases between them. This CDR3 region has 13 residues. Germline V gene lookup returns CDR1 KGHDR and CDR2 SFDVKD. The CDR3 nucleotides are TGTGCCACCAGGTCCTGGGCTTTACAGACCCAGTACTTC. It translates to CATRSWALQTQYF.

This chain uses TRBV4-3 with TRBJ2-7; possibly TRBD2 for D (6 bases). Trimming pared 0 bases from V and 0 bases from J, leaving 12 bases between. CDR3 length: 16 amino acids. Germline-derived CDR1 and CDR2 are LGHNA and YSLEER. Here the CDR3 reads CASSQDYGSVSYEQYF. Here the CDR3 DNA reads TGCGCCAGCAGCCAAGACTACGGGAGTGTCTCCTACGAGCAGTACTTC.